This TCR beta chain was sequenced for a study of blood T cell repertoires in COVID-19. Study-level information: Acute-phase and convalescent COVID-19 samples originated in the United States, Italy and Spain. Nucleic acid was either cDNA or gDNA, and it came from T cells, B-cell-depleted T cells, or PBMCs.

Under the authors' procedure: Nucleated cell counts were estimated from reference gene primer amplification. Repertoires were generated with immunoSEQ multiplex PCR, while TCRdb's copy carries only in-frame clones and drops some. D and trimming come from the DNA, and the V and J calls and clone size come from that table. The sample shows 110,000 to 150,000 clones, roughly 80% of them seen only once. The CDR3 contains 14 residues. Germline lookup yields CDR1 LGHDT and CDR2 YNNKEL (reference sequence). The trim removed 3 bases at V and 8 bases at J, leaving 6 bases unmatched. This TCR was recovered from a man between 65 and 79 years old who had recovered from COVID-19. This rearrangement joins TRBV3-1 (or the pseudogene TRBV3-2) to TRBJ1-4, with TRBD1 matching over 7 bases. The sequenced material came from peripheral blood. DNA for the CDR3: TGTGCCAGCAGCCAGCGACAGGGTCGGGAAAAACTGTTTTTT. It translates to CASSQRQGREKLFF.